This T cell receptor (beta chain) appears in the sequencing data of a study of T cell repertoires in cytomegalovirus infection. TCRdb used MiXCR to reprocess the reads, holding one entry per CDR3 protein. This repertoire shows some 280,000 distinct CDR3 sequences, roughly an eighth found once; its top ten account for 7% to 9.5%. This clonotype has only a few counts. Germline V gene lookup returns CDR1 SGHDT and CDR2 YYEEEE. The CDR3 has 12 residues. The V end was cut by 2 bases, the J end by 8 bases, with 10 bases between. The clonotype comes from a human donor in good health (CMV status not recorded). Some clones in this sample may be carry-over from other donors' samples. Sequencing used PBMCs. The chain has TRBV5-6 and TRBJ1-1; D is undetermined. The CDR3 coding sequence is TGTGCCAGCAGCTTAACGACGGAAGAAGCTTTCTTT. It yields the protein CASSLTTEEAFF.